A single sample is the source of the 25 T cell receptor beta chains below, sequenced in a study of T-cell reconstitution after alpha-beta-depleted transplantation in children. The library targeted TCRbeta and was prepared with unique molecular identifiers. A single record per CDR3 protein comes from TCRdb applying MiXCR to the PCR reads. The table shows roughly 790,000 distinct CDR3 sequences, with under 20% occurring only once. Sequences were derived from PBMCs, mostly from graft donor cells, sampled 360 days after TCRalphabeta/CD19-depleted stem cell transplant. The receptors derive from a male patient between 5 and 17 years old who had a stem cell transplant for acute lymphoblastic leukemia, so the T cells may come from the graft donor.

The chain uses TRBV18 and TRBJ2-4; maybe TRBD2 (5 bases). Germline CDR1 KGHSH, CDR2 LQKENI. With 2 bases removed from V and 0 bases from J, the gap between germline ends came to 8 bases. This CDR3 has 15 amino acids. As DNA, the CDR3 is TGTGCCAGCTCACCATCACTAGAAGCCAAAAACATTCAGTACTTC. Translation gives CASSPSLEAKNIQYF.

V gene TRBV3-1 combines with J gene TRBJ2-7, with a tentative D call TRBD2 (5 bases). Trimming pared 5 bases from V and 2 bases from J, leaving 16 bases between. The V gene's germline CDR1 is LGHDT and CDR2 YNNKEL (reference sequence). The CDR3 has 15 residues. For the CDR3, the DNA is TGTGCCAGCAGCGTTAACCCGGAGGTTGCCTACGAGCAGTACTTC. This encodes CASSVNPEVAYEQYF.

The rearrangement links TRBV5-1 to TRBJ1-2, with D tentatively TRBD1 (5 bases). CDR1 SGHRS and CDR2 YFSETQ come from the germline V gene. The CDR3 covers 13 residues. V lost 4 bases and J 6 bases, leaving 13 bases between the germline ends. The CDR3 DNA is TGCGCCAGCAGCCGTGGACAAACAGATGGCTACACCTTC. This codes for CASSRGQTDGYTF.

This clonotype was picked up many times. The CDR3: CASSLSEKLFF. The CDR3 DNA is TGTGCCAGCAGTTTAAGTGAAAAACTGTTTTTT. The rearrangement joins TRBV28 to TRBJ1-4, with D unclear. Trimming stripped 2 bases from V and 7 bases from J, with 2 bases between. This CDR3 has 11 residues. From germline, CDR1 is MDHEN and CDR2 SYDVKM. The variable domain in full, completed from reference TRBV28 and TRBJ1-4, reads DVKVTQSSRYLVKRTGEKVFLECVQDMDHENMFWYRQDPGLGLRLIYFSYDVKMKEKGDIPEGYSVSREKKERFSLILESASTNQTSMYLCASSLSEKLFFGSGTQLSVL.

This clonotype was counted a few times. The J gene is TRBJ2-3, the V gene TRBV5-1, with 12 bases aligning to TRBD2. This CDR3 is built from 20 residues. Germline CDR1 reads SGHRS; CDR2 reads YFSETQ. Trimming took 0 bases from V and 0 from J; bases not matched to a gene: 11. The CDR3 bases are TGCGCCAGCAGCTTGGTTTTTCAACCAGGACTAGCGGGGAGCACAGATACGCAGTATTTT. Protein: CASSLVFQPGLAGSTDTQYF.

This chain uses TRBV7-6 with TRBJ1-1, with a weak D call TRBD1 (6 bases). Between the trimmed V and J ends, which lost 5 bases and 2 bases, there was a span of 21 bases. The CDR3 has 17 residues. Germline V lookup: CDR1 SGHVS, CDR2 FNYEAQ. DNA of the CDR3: TGTGCCAGCAGCCTTCTTCGAGGGGGGGCGATAAACACTGAAGCTTTCTTT. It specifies CASSLLRGGAINTEAFF.

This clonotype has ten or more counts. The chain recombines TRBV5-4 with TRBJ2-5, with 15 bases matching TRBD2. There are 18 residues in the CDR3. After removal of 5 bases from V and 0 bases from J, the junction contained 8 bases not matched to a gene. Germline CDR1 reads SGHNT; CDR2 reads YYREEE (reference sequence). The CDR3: CASSSGLAGGWYQETQYF. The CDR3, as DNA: TGTGCCAGCAGTTCCGGACTAGCGGGAGGGTGGTACCAAGAGACCCAGTACTTC.

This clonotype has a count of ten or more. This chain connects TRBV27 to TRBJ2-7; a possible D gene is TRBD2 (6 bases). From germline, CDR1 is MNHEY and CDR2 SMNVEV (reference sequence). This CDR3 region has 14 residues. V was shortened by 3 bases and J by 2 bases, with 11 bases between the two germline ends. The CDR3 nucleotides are TGTGCCAGCAGTTTCGGGCGGGACCCCTACGAGCAGTACTTC. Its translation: CASSFGRDPYEQYF.

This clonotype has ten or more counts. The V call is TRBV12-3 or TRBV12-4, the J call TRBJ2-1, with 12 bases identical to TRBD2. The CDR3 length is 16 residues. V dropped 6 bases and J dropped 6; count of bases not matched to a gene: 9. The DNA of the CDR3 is TGTGCCAGCAGGCCCTCGACTAGCGGGAGTTTCAATGAGCAGTTCTTC. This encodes CASRPSTSGSFNEQFF.

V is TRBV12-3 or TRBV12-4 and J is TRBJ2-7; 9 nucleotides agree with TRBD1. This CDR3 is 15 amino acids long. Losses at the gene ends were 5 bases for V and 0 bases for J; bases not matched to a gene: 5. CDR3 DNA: TGTGCCAGCAGTGCATTACAGGGGGCCTCCTACGAGCAGTACTTC. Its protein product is CASSALQGASYEQYF.

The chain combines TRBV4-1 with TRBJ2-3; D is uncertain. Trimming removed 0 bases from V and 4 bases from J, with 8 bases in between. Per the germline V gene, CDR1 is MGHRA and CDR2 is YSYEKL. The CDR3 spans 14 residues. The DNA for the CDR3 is TGCGCCAGCAGCCAAGATCCAGGAGCAGATACGCAGTATTTT. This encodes CASSQDPGADTQYF.

This CDR3 is CAISEAGSVYSPLHF. The CDR3 DNA reads as TGTGCCATCAGTGAGGCGGGCTCGGTGTATTCACCCCTCCACTTT. The genes are TRBV10-3 and TRBJ1-6; D gene unclear. The V gene's germline CDR1 is ENHRY and CDR2 SYGVKD. The V and J ends lost 2 bases and 8 bases respectively, with 13 bases between them. The CDR3 length is 15 residues.

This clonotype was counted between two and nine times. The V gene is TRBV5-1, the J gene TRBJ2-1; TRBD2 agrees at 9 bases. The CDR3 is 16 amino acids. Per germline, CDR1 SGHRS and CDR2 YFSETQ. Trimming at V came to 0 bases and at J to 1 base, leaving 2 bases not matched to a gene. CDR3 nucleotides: TGCGCCAGCAGCTTGGATCTAGCGGGATCCTACAATGAGCAGTTCTTC. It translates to CASSLDLAGSYNEQFF.

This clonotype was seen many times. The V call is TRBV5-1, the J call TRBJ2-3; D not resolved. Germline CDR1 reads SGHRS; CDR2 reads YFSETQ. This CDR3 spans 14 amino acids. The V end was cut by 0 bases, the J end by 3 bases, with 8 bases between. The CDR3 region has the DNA TGCGCCAGCAGCTTGGGGACGGTGACAGATACGCAGTATTTT. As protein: CASSLGTVTDTQYF.

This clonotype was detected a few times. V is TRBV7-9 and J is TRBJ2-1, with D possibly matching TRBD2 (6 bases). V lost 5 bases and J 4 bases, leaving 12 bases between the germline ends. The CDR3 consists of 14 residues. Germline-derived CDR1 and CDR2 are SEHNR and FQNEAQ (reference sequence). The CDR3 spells CASSPRREYNEQFF. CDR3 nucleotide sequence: TGTGCCAGCAGCCCCCGGAGGGAGTACAATGAGCAGTTCTTC.

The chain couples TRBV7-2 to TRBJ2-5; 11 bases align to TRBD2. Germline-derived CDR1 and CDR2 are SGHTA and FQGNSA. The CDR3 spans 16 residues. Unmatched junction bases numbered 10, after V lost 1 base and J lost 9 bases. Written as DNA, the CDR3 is TGTGCCAGCAGCTTAGTGGTAGCGGGAGGGGAGTGGGCCCAGTACTTC. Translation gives CASSLVVAGGEWAQYF.

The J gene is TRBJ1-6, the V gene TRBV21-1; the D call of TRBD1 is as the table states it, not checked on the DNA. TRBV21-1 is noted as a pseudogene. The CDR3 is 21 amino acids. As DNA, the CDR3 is TGTGCCAGCAGCAAACAGGGGATGACGGGAGACGAGAGCTCCTATAATTCACCCCTCCACTTT. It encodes CASSKQGMTGDESSYNSPLHF.

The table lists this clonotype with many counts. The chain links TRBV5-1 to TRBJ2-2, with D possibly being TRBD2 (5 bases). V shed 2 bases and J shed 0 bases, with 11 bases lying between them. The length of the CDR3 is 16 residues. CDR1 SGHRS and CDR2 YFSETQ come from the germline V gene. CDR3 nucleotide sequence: TGCGCCAGCAGCTTTTATGCGGGCGCGAACACCGGGGAGCTGTTTTTT. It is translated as CASSFYAGANTGELFF.

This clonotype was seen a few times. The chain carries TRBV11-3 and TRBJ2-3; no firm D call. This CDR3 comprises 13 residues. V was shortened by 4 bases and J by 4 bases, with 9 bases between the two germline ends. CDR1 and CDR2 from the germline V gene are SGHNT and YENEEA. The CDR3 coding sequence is TGTGCCAGCAGCTCTCCGTCCTCAGATACGCAGTATTTT. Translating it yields CASSSPSSDTQYF.

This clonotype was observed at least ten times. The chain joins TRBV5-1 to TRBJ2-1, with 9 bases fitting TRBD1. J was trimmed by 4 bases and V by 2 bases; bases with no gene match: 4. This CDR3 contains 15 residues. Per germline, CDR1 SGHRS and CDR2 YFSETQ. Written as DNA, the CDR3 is TGCGCCAGCAGCTTACAGGGGGCCATTTACAATGAGCAGTTCTTC. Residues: CASSLQGAIYNEQFF.

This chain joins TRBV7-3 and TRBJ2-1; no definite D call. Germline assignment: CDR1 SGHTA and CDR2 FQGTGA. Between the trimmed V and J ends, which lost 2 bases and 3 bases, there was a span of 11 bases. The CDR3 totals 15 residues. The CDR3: CASSLRVVLYNEQFF. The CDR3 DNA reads TGTGCCAGCAGCTTACGGGTAGTACTCTACAATGAGCAGTTCTTC.

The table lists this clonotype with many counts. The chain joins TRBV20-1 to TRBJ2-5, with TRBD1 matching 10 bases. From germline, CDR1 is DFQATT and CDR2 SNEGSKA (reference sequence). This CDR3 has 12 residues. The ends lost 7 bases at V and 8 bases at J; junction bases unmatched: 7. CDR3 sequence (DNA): TGCAGTGGGAACCGGGACAGGGGAACCCAGTACTTC. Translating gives CSGNRDRGTQYF.

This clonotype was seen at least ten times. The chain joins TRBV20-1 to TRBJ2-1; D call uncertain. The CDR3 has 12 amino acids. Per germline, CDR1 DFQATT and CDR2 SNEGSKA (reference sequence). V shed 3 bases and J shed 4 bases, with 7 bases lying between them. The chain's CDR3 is CSASRRYNEQFF. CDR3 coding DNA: TGCAGTGCTAGTCGGCGTTACAATGAGCAGTTCTTC.

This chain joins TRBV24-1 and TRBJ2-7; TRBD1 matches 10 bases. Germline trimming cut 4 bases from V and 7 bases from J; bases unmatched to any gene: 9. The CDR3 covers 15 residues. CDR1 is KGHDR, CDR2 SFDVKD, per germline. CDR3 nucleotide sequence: TGTGCCACCAGTGACATTGGGACAGGGGCTGGAGAGCAGTACTTC. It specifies CATSDIGTGAGEQYF.

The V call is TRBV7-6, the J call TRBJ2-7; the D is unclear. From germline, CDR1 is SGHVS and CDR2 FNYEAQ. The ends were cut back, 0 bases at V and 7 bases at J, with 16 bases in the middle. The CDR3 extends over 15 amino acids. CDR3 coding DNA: TGTGCCAGCAGCTTAGCTGGACCTGGCGTGGGGGAGCAGTACTTC. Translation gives CASSLAGPGVGEQYF.